These 32 T cell receptor beta chains originate from one sample sequenced in a study of blood T cell repertoires in COVID-19. Measured with immunoSEQ multiplex PCR; TCRdb has only the in-frame clones, and not every one. The table has about 240,000 clones, approximately 84% seen once. Sequencing was carried out using peripheral blood. The origin of the receptors is a man aged 45-60 years with acute or convalescent COVID-19.

The chain recombines TRBV10-1 with TRBJ1-4; the match to TRBD1 covers 8 bases. Trimming at V came to 1 base and at J to 1 base, leaving 11 bases not matched to a gene. Germline V gene lookup returns CDR1 WNHNN and CDR2 SYGVQD (reference sequence). This CDR3 region has 19 residues. The CDR3 nucleotides read TGCGCCAGCAGTGAGTACAAAGGGAGGGACAGGTTAACTAATGAAAAACTGTTTTTT. Translating gives CASSEYKGRDRLTNEKLFF.

The chain recombines TRBV19 with TRBJ2-2; 7 bases align to TRBD1. This CDR3 has 16 amino acids. V trimming: 8 bases; J trimming: 5 bases; junction bases outside the gene matches: 14. Per the germline V gene, CDR1 is LNHDA and CDR2 is SQIVND (reference sequence). CDR3 in DNA: TGTGCCAGTGGGCGAGGAAGGGGGCGTGATACCGGGGAGCTGTTTTTT. Translating it yields CASGRGRGRDTGELFF.

The chain combines TRBV11-2 with TRBJ2-3, with 13 nucleotides matching TRBD2. The V segment lost 4 bases and the J segment 5 bases; nucleotides outside the gene matches: 9. This CDR3 region has 17 residues. CDR1 and CDR2 (germline): SGHAT, FQNNGV. CDR3 sequence: CASSSAGTSGVGDTQYF. The DNA for the CDR3 is TGTGCCAGCAGCTCCGCCGGGACTAGCGGGGTGGGAGATACGCAGTATTTT.

The chain carries TRBV29-1 and TRBJ2-1; D possibly corresponds to TRBD2 (8 bases). Germline V gene data show CDR1 as SQVTM and CDR2 as ANQGSEA. The CDR3 totals 14 residues. V was pared by 6 bases and J by 4 bases, with 16 bases between. The CDR3 reads CSVGGGQTYNEQFF. The CDR3 DNA reads as TGCAGCGTCGGGGGGGGACAGACTTACAATGAGCAGTTCTTC.

The V and J genes are TRBV27 and TRBJ1-2, with TRBD1 identical over 8 bases. The CDR3 totals 15 residues. CDR1 is MNHEY and CDR2 is SMNVEV in the germline V gene (reference sequence). Trimming removed 0 bases from V and 8 bases from J; junction bases left unmatched: 8. Written as DNA, the CDR3 is TGTGCCAGCAGTTTATCGCCAGGGGGCGCGTCGGGCTACACCTTC. Amino acid sequence: CASSLSPGGASGYTF.

The rearrangement links TRBV6-6 to TRBJ2-5, with a weak D call TRBD2 (6 bases). V dropped 2 bases and J dropped 2 bases, with 9 bases sitting between them. CDR1 and CDR2 from the germline V gene are MNHNY and SVGAGI (reference sequence). This CDR3 spans 14 amino acids. The CDR3 bases are TGTGCCAGCAGTTACCCGGGACTGCAAGAGACCCAGTACTTC. Protein product: CASSYPGLQETQYF.

The DNA of the CDR3 is TGTGCCAGCACCAACGGCCGGGGACAGGGGGCTGGAAACACCATATATTTT. It codes for CASTNGRGQGAGNTIYF. J is TRBJ1-3 and V is TRBV7-9; 11 bases align to TRBD1. There are 17 residues in the CDR3. CDR1 SEHNR and CDR2 FQNEAQ come from the germline V gene (reference sequence). The V and J ends lost 7 bases and 2 bases, in that order; junction bases with no gene match: 10.

This clone was counted only a few times. As DNA, the CDR3 is TGTGCCAGCAGCTCCCATCGACAGGGGAATACCGGGGAGCTGTTTTTT. The encoded protein is CASSSHRQGNTGELFF. The chain links TRBV27 to TRBJ2-2; 8 bases agree with TRBD1. With 6 bases clipped from V and 5 bases from J, the junction kept 11 bases outside the gene matches. This CDR3 comprises 16 residues. Looked up from germline, CDR1 is MNHEY and CDR2 is SMNVEV (reference sequence).

The chain joins TRBV11-3 to TRBJ2-6; 10 bases line up with TRBD1. The V gene end was trimmed by 5 bases and the J gene end by 0 bases; junction bases not matched to a gene: 13. Germline-derived CDR1 and CDR2 are SGHNT and YENEEA. The CDR3 has 20 amino acids. CDR3 sequence: CASSPRWTGGYLSGANVLTF. The CDR3 region has the DNA TGTGCCAGCAGCCCCCGATGGACAGGGGGTTACCTCTCTGGGGCCAACGTCCTGACTTTC.

The V and J genes are TRBV14 and TRBJ1-2; D uncertain. The CDR3 runs 12 residues. Deletions cut 0 bases from V and 11 bases from J, with 10 bases between. Germline V gene sequence: CDR1 SGHDN, CDR2 FVKESK. The CDR3 loop reads CASSQDLWWYTF. The DNA of the CDR3 is TGTGCCAGCAGCCAAGACCTATGGTGGTACACCTTC.

CDR3 sequence: CASSFRGYTF. The CDR3 nucleotides read TGTGCCAGCAGCTTCAGGGGCTACACCTTC. This chain joins TRBV6-5 and TRBJ1-2; D unresolved. Trimming shortened V by 6 bases and J by 8 bases, and 7 bases separated the two germline ends. The CDR3 contains 10 residues. Germline loops: CDR1 MNHEY, CDR2 SVGAGI.

The chain recombines TRBV7-2 with TRBJ1-6; D is undetermined. Between the trimmed V and J ends, which lost 4 bases and 14 bases, there was a span of 18 bases. CDR3 size: 14 residues. CDR1 and CDR2 from the germline V gene are SGHTA and FQGNSA. This chain's CDR3 is CASSSGSIRHTLHF. The CDR3 region has the DNA TGTGCCAGCAGCTCTGGGAGTATCCGACATACCCTCCACTTT.

V gene TRBV5-1 combines with J gene TRBJ2-1; D is unclear. V lost 2 bases, J lost 9 bases, and 12 bases lay in between. CDR3 length: 13 amino acids. Germline CDR1 is SGHRS and CDR2 is YFSETQ. This CDR3 reads CASSLGYSGEQFF. The CDR3, as DNA: TGCGCCAGCAGCTTAGGCTACTCGGGTGAGCAGTTCTTC. The variable domain in full, with the rest retrieved from reference TRBV5-1 and TRBJ2-1, is KAGVTQTPRYLIKTRGQQVTLSCSPISGHRSVSWYQQTPGQGLQFLFEYFSETQRNKGNFPGRFSGRQFSNSRSEMNVSTLELGDSALYLCASSLGYSGEQFFGPGTRLTVL.

The rearrangement joins TRBV19 to TRBJ1-1, with a tentative D call TRBD1 (5 bases). Germline loops: CDR1 LNHDA, CDR2 SQIVND (reference sequence). With 0 bases removed from V and 7 bases from J, the gap between germline ends came to 18 bases. The CDR3 has 16 amino acids. CDR3 residues: CASSIERWAGLNEAFF. Written as DNA, the CDR3 is TGTGCCAGTAGTATAGAACGGTGGGCAGGGTTGAATGAAGCTTTCTTT.

This clone showed up just a few times. The rearrangement links TRBV14 to TRBJ1-6, with a tentative D call TRBD1 (6 bases). Per germline, CDR1 SGHDN and CDR2 FVKESK. V was cut by 6 bases and J by 6 bases, with 15 bases left in between. The CDR3 contains 15 residues. The DNA for the CDR3 is TGTGCCAGCAGACAAACCGGGACACCTAATTCACCCCTCCACTTT. Encoded protein: CASRQTGTPNSPLHF.

The chain combines TRBV14 with TRBJ2-3; TRBD2 agrees at 8 bases. The CDR3 extends over 16 amino acids. CDR1 and CDR2 (germline): SGHDN, FVKESK. J lost 5 bases, V lost 1 base, and 8 bases had no gene match. The CDR3 region is CASSQGSISGRDTQYF. In nucleotides, the CDR3 is TGTGCCAGCAGCCAAGGATCGATCAGCGGGAGAGATACGCAGTATTTT.

The chain joins TRBV10-2 to TRBJ1-1; D call uncertain. The germline CDR1 and CDR2 sequences are WSHSY and SAAADI. This CDR3 contains 14 residues. Trimming cost V 4 bases and J 2 bases, with 11 bases left between them. This CDR3 is CASSGAGGNTEAFF. The CDR3 DNA is TGCGCCAGCAGTGGCGCGGGTGGAAACACTGAAGCTTTCTTT.

The chain is built from TRBV11-3 and TRBJ2-1; 11 positions agree with TRBD2. Per germline, CDR1 SGHNT and CDR2 YENEEA. The CDR3 length is 16 residues. J was trimmed by 4 bases and V by 5 bases; bases with no gene match: 7. For the CDR3, the DNA is TGTGCCAGCAGCCCAACTAGCGGGGGCATTTACAATGAGCAGTTCTTC. Translating gives CASSPTSGGIYNEQFF. The whole variable domain, filled in from reference TRBV11-3 and TRBJ2-1, reads EAGVVQSPRYKIIEKKQPVAFWCNPISGHNTLYWYLQNLGQGPELLIRYENEEAVDDSQLPKDRFSAERLKGVDSTLKIQPAELGDSAVYLCASSPTSGGIYNEQFFGPGTRLTVL.

The V gene is TRBV9, the J gene TRBJ2-1, with TRBD2 identical over 10 bases. The germline gives CDR1 SGDLS, CDR2 YYNGEE. The CDR3 contains 17 residues. V trimming: 3 bases; J trimming: 2 bases; junction bases outside the gene matches: 8. CDR3 loop: CASSATTGTSAYNEQFF. CDR3 in DNA: TGTGCCAGCAGCGCCACGACCGGGACTAGCGCCTACAATGAGCAGTTCTTC.

J is TRBJ1-5 and V is TRBV19; D is uncertain. Trimming removed 7 bases from V and 3 bases from J, with 13 bases in between. The CDR3 is 14 amino acids. Per the germline V gene, CDR1 is LNHDA and CDR2 is SQIVND (reference sequence). CDR3 amino acids: CASTFVHLNQPQHF. CDR3 DNA: TGTGCCAGTACCTTCGTACATCTCAATCAGCCCCAGCATTTT.

The chain is built from TRBV5-1 and TRBJ1-3; D not resolved. The germline V gene encodes CDR1 SGHRS and CDR2 YFSETQ. V was clipped by 1 base and J by 2 bases, with 19 bases between them. This CDR3 spans 18 amino acids. The CDR3: CASSLWPREDSPGNTIYF. In DNA, the CDR3 is TGCGCCAGCAGCTTGTGGCCACGGGAAGATTCACCTGGAAACACCATATATTTT.

With regard to this clone: The same CDR3 is also encoded by other DNA sequences in this sample. This chain joins TRBV4-1 and TRBJ1-5, with 7 nucleotides matching TRBD1. CDR1 is MGHRA and CDR2 is YSYEKL in the germline V gene. The CDR3 has 13 residues. The V and J ends lost 4 bases and 7 bases, in that order; junction bases with no gene match: 4. The CDR3 protein is CASSRTGDQPQHF. The DNA of the CDR3 is TGCGCCAGCAGCCGCACAGGGGACCAGCCCCAGCATTTT.

The rearrangement links TRBV5-4 to TRBJ1-4; no definite D call. V was clipped by 3 bases and J by 10 bases, with 7 bases between them. From germline, CDR1 is SGHNT and CDR2 YYREEE (reference sequence). CDR3 length: 11 residues. The CDR3: CASSYGPKLFF. CDR3 bases: TGTGCCAGCAGCTATGGGCCAAAACTGTTTTTT.

Turning to this clone: The sample carries other DNA sequences with the same CDR3. J is TRBJ1-2 and V is TRBV19; tentative D call: TRBD1 (5 bases). V lost 5 bases, J lost 7 bases, and 8 bases lay in between. The germline gives CDR1 LNHDA, CDR2 SQIVND (reference sequence). This CDR3 is built from 11 residues. CDR3 region: CASSRTGGYTF. CDR3 bases: TGTGCCAGTAGTCGAACAGGTGGCTACACCTTC. Variable domain in full (rest from reference TRBV19 and TRBJ1-2): DGGITQSPKYLFRKEGQNVTLSCEQNLNHDAMYWYRQDPGQGLRLIYYSQIVNDFQKGDIAEGYSVSREKKESFPLTVTSAQKNPTAFYLCASSRTGGYTFGSGTRLTVV.

The gene calls are TRBV11-1 and TRBJ2-7; 9 bases align to TRBD1. V trimming: 5 bases; J trimming: 0 bases; junction bases outside the gene matches: 5. The CDR3 is 15 residues long. Germline CDR1 and CDR2: SGHAT and FQDESV (reference sequence). The DNA of the CDR3 is TGTGCCAGCAGCAGTATGGGACAGGGCTCCTACGAGCAGTACTTC. Encoded protein: CASSSMGQGSYEQYF.

The rearrangement links TRBV12-5 to TRBJ2-3; TRBD1 is a possible D gene (6 bases). V was pared by 6 bases and J by 2 bases, with 12 bases between. The CDR3 loop spans 14 amino acids. CDR1 is LGHNT and CDR2 is FRNRAP in the germline V gene. CDR3 DNA: TGTGCTAGTGGCTTCGGACAGCACACAGATACGCAGTATTTT. As protein: CASGFGQHTDTQYF.

The rearrangement joins TRBV6-5 to TRBJ2-7, with TRBD1 as a possible D gene (5 bases). CDR3 size: 14 residues. Germline V CDR1 and CDR2: MNHEY, SVGAGI. V was shortened by 0 bases and J by 3 bases, with 9 bases between the two germline ends. The CDR3 coding sequence is TGTGCCAGCAGTTACTCGGCAGGGTACTACGAGCAGTACTTC. Its protein product is CASSYSAGYYEQYF.

This clone was observed a single time. V is TRBV6-6 and J is TRBJ1-4; TRBD1 might be the D (5 bases). This CDR3 is built from 15 residues. V shed 1 base and J shed 4 bases, with 10 bases lying between them. Looked up from germline, CDR1 is MNHNY and CDR2 is SVGAGI (reference sequence). The CDR3 protein is CASSYLAGFNEKLFF. The CDR3 bases are TGTGCCAGCAGTTACTTGGCAGGGTTTAATGAAAAACTGTTTTTT.

The V call is TRBV4-2, the J call TRBJ2-7; TRBD2 aligns across 8 bases. The J segment lost 2 bases and the V segment lost 0 bases, leaving 12 bases of the junction unmatched. The CDR3 covers 18 residues. Per germline, CDR1 LGHNA and CDR2 YNFKEQ. The CDR3 here is CASSQDPAGGLLPYEQYF. The CDR3 nucleotides are TGTGCCAGCAGCCAAGACCCGGCGGGAGGACTCTTACCCTACGAGCAGTACTTC.

The J gene is TRBJ2-7, the V gene TRBV7-9; 7 bases map to TRBD1. Germline lookup yields CDR1 SEHNR and CDR2 FQNEAQ (reference sequence). This CDR3 has 14 amino acids. V dropped 5 bases and J dropped 1; count of bases not matched to a gene: 5. CDR3 sequence: CASSVPGQSYEQYF. CDR3 sequence (DNA): TGTGCCAGCAGCGTGCCGGGACAGTCCTACGAGCAGTACTTC.

The chain employs TRBV2 and TRBJ2-5; perhaps TRBD2 as D (6 bases). Germline lookup yields CDR1 SNHLY and CDR2 FYNNEI. The V and J ends lost 7 bases and 5 bases respectively, with 14 bases between them. CDR3 length equals 13 residues. Written as DNA, the CDR3 is TGTGCCAGCAAGGGCTCACGGGAGGAGACCCAGTACTTC. Its protein product is CASKGSREETQYF. Looking up the rest from reference TRBV2 and TRBJ2-5 gives the full variable domain: EPEVTQTPSHQVTQMGQEVILRCVPISNHLYFYWYRQILGQKVEFLVSFYNNEISEKSEIFDDQFSVERPDGSNFTLKIRSTKLEDSAMYFCASKGSREETQYFGPGTRLLVL.

The chain links TRBV7-9 to TRBJ2-2; 9 nucleotides line up with TRBD2. V was clipped by 7 bases and J by 6 bases; unmatched bases: 3. CDR3 length: 13 amino acids. CDR1 and CDR2 from the germline V gene are SEHNR and FQNEAQ (reference sequence). CDR3 sequence (DNA): TGTGCCAGCATAGCGGGAGTTCCCGGGGAGCTGTTTTTT. Residues: CASIAGVPGELFF.